This T cell receptor (beta chain) was profiled in a study of Ad26.COV2.S vaccination and SARS-CoV-2 variants. Study findings and constraints: Individuals receiving vaccine had higher spike-specific TCR breadth than placebo recipients did. The breadth of spike-specific CD8+ and CD4+ T cell responses after vaccination was reportedly substantial. Participants given vaccine showed non-spike TCR breadth similar to that of placebo recipients.

Sequenced by immunoSEQ multiplex PCR; TCRdb stores in-frame clones only, minus some. This table holds around 350,000 clones, roughly nine tenths found once. Of note for this clone: Antigen: not known.

Germline V lookup: CDR1 MRHNA, CDR2 SNTAGT. Trimming stripped 9 bases from V and 4 bases from J, with 18 bases between. The CDR3 runs to 14 residues. The sample here was peripheral blood, taken after recovery from COVID-19. The V gene is TRBV6-4, the J gene TRBJ1-2, with D hard to call. This TCR derives from a human donor who had recovered from COVID-19. The CDR3 region has the DNA TGTGCCAGTAAGGAGGAGGTCTTCTCCTATGGCTACACCTTC. Its translation is CASKEEVFSYGYTF.